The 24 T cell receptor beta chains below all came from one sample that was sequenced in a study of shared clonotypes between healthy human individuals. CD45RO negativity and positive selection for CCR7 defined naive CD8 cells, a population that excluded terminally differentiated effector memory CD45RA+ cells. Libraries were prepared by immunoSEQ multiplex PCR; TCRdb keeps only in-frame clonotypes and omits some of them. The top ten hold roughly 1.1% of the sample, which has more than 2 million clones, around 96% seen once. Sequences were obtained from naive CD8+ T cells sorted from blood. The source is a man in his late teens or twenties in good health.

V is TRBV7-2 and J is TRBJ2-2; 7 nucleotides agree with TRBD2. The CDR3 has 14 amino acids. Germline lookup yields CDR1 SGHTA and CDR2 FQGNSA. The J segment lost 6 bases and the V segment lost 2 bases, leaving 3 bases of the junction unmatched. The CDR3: CASSLLSGPGELFF. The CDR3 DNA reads TGTGCCAGCAGCTTACTTAGCGGGCCCGGGGAGCTGTTTTTT.

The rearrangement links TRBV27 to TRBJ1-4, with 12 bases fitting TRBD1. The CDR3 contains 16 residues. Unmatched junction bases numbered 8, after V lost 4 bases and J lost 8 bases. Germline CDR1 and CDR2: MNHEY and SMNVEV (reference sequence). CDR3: CASSSPGQGAREKLFF. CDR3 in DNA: TGTGCCAGCAGTTCCCCGGGACAGGGGGCCAGAGAAAAACTGTTTTTT.

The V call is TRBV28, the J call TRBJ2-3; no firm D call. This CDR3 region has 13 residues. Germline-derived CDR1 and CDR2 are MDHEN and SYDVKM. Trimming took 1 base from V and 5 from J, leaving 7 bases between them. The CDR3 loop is CASSLFREDTQYF. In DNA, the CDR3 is TGTGCCAGCAGTTTATTCAGAGAAGATACGCAGTATTTT.

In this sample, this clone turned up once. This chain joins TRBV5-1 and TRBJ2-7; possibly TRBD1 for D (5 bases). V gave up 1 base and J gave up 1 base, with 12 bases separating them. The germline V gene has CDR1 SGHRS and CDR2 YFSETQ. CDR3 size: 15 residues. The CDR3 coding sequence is TGCGCCAGCAGCTTGAGCAGGGAAGTTTCCTACGAGCAGTACTTC. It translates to CASSLSREVSYEQYF. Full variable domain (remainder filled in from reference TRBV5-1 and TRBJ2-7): KAGVTQTPRYLIKTRGQQVTLSCSPISGHRSVSWYQQTPGQGLQFLFEYFSETQRNKGNFPGRFSGRQFSNSRSEMNVSTLELGDSALYLCASSLSREVSYEQYFGPGTRLTVT.

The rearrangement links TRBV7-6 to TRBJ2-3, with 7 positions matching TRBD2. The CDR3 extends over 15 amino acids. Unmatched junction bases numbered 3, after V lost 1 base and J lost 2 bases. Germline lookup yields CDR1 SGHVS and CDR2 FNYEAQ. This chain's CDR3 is CASSLVRGNTDTQYF. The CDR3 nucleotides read TGTGCCAGCAGCTTAGTGCGGGGGAACACAGATACGCAGTATTTT. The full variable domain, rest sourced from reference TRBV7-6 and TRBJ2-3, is GAGVSQSPRYKVTKRGQDVALRCDPISGHVSLYWYRQALGQGPEFLTYFNYEAQQDKSGLPNDRFSAERPEGSISTLTIQRTEQRDSAMYRCASSLVRGNTDTQYFGPGTRLTVL.

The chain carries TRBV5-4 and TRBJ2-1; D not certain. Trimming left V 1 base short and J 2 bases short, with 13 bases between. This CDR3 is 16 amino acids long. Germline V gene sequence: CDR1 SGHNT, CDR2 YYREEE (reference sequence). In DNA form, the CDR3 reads TGTGCCAGCAGCTTGTCGGCCAACCTTCCCTACAATGAGCAGTTCTTC. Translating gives CASSLSANLPYNEQFF.

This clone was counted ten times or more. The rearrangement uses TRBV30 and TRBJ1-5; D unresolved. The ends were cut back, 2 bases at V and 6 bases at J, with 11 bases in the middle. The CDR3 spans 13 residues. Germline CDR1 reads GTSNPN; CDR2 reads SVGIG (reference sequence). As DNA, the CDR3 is TGTGCCTGGAGTCCCCTGGGGTTTCAGCCCCAGCATTTT. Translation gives CAWSPLGFQPQHF.

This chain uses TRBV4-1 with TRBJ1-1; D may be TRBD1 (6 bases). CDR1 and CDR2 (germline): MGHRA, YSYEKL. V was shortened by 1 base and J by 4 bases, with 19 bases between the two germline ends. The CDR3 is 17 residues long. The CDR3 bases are TGCGCCAGCAGCCAAGTTTGGGCGACAGGAGGGGGCACTGAAGCTTTCTTT. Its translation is CASSQVWATGGGTEAFF.

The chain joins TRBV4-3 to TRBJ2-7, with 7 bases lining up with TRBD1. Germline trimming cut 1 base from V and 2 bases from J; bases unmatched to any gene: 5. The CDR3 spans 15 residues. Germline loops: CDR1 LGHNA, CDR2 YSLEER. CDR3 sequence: CASSQVRQGPYEQYF. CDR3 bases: TGCGCCAGCAGCCAAGTCAGACAGGGCCCCTACGAGCAGTACTTC.

The CDR3 here is CASRFSPEANYGYTF. CDR3 DNA: TGTGCCAGTCGTTTTTCCCCAGAAGCTAACTATGGCTACACCTTC. This chain connects TRBV19 to TRBJ1-2; D is undetermined. The germline gives CDR1 LNHDA, CDR2 SQIVND (reference sequence). V lost 8 bases and J lost 0, with 16 bases in between. CDR3 length: 15 amino acids. The variable domain in full, completed from reference TRBV19 and TRBJ1-2, reads DGGITQSPKYLFRKEGQNVTLSCEQNLNHDAMYWYRQDPGQGLRLIYYSQIVNDFQKGDIAEGYSVSREKKESFPLTVTSAQKNPTAFYLCASRFSPEANYGYTFGSGTRLTVV.

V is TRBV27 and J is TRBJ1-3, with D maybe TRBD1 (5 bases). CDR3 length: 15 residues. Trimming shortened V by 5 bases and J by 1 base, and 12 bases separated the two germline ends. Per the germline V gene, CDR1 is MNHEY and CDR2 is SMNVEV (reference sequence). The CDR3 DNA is TGTGCCAGCAGTACGATGGGGGAGTCTGGAAACACCATATATTTT. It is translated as CASSTMGESGNTIYF.

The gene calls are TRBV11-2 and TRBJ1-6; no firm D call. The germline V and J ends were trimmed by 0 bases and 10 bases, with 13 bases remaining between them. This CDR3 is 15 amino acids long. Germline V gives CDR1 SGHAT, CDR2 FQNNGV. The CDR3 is CASSLEGQVGSPLHF. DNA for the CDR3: TGTGCCAGCAGCTTAGAAGGGCAGGTCGGGTCACCCCTCCACTTT.

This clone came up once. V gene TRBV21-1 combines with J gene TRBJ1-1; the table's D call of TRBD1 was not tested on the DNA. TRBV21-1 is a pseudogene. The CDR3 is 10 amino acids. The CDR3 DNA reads TGTGCCGGGGCAGAGACTGAAGCTTTCTTT. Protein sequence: CAGAETEAFF.

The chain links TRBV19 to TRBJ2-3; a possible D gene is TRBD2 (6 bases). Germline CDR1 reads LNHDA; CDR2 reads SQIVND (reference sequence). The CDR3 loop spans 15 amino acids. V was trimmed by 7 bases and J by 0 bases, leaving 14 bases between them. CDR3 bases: TGTGCCAGTAACCCCATCGGGGGAAGCACAGATACGCAGTATTTT. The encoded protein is CASNPIGGSTDTQYF.

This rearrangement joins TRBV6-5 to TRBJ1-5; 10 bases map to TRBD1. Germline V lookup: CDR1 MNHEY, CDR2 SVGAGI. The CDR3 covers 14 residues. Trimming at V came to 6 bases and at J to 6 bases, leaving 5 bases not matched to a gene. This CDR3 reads CASSGQGVGQPQHF. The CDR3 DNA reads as TGTGCCAGCAGCGGACAGGGGGTCGGTCAGCCCCAGCATTTT.

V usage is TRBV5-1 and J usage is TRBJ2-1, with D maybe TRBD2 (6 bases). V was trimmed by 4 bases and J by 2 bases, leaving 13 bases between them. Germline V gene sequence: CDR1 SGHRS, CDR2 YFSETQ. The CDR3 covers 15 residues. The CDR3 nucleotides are TGCGCCAGCAGCCTGGGAACTAGCCCCTACAATGAGCAGTTCTTC. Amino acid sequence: CASSLGTSPYNEQFF.

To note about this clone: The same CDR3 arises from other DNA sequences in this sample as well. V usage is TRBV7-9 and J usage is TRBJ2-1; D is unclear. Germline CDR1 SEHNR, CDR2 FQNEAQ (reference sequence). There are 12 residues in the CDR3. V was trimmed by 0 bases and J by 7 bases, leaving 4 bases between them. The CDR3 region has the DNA TGTGCCAGCAGCTTAGCGGAGAATGAGCAGTTCTTC. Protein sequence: CASSLAENEQFF. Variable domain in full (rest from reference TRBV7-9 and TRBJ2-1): DTGVSQNPRHKITKRGQNVTFRCDPISEHNRLYWYRQTLGQGPEFLTYFQNEAQLEKSRLLSDRFSAERPKGSFSTLEIQRTEQGDSAMYLCASSLAENEQFFGPGTRLTVL.

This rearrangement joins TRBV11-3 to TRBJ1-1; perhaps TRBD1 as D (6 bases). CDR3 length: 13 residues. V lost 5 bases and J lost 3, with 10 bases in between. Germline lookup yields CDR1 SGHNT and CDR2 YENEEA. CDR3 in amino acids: CASSKDSYTEAFF. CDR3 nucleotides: TGTGCCAGCAGCAAGGACAGCTACACTGAAGCTTTCTTT.

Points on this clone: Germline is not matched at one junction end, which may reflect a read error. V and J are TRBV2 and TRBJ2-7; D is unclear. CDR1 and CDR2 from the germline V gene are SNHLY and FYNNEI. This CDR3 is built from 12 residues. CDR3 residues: CASGDGGYEQYF. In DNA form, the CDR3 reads TGTGCCAGCGGTGACGGTGGCTACGAGCAGTACTTC.

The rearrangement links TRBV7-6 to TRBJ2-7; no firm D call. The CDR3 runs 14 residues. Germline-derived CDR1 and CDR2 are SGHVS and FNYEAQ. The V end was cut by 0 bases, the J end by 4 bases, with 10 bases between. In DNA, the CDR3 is TGTGCCAGCAGCTTAGCTGAGGCCAATTACGAGCAGTACTTC. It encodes CASSLAEANYEQYF.

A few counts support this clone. Here the CDR3 reads CASSYWPYEQYF. Here the CDR3 DNA reads TGTGCCAGCAGTTACTGGCCCTACGAGCAGTACTTC. The chain has TRBV6-5 and TRBJ2-7; unclear D gene. Germline lookup yields CDR1 MNHEY and CDR2 SVGAGI. The CDR3 extends over 12 amino acids. Trimming removed 1 base at V and 2 bases at J, with 3 bases between.

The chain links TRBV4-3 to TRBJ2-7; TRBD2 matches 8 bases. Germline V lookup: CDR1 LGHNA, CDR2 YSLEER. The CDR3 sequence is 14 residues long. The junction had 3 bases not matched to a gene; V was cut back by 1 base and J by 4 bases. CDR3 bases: TGCGCCAGCAGCCAAGGGCGGGAGGATTACGAGCAGTACTTC. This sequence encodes CASSQGREDYEQYF.

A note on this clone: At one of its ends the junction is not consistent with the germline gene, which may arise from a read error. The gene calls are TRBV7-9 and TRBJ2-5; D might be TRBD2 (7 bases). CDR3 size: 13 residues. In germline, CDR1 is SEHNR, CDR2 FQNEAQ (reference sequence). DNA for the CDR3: TGTGCCAGCAGCCTCGGGGGGCAAGATACCCAGTACTTC. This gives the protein CASSLGGQDTQYF.

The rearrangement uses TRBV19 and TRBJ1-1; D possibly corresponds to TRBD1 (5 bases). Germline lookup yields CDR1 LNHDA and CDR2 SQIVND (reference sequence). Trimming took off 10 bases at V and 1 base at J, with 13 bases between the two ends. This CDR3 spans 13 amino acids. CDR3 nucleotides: TGTGCCACCTTGGATGGGGGGAACACTGAAGCTTTCTTT. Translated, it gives CATLDGGNTEAFF.